A single T cell receptor (beta chain) is shown here with its context. This CDR3 is 11 amino acids long. Trimming removed 6 bases at V and 1 base at J, with 3 bases between. CDR1 is KGHSH, CDR2 LQKENI, per germline. This specimen comes from a study of blood T cell repertoires in COVID-19. Background on the study: Samples representing acute and convalescent COVID-19 were sourced from the United States, Italy and Spain. T cells, B-cell-depleted T cells, or PBMCs provided the cDNA or gDNA that served as material.

Authors' methods: Counts of nucleated cells, estimated from reference gene primer amplification, were obtained. Only in-frame clones appear in the TCRdb table, and some are missing; sequencing was by immunoSEQ multiplex PCR. The DNA was the basis for D and trimming; V, J and clone size are from that table. The sample holds approximately 65,000 clones; approximately 78% are singletons and the top ten take 15% to 18%. The chain couples TRBV18 to TRBJ1-1; D call uncertain. The clonotype was recovered from a man older than 75 with acute or convalescent COVID-19. Sequencing was carried out using peripheral blood. CDR3 amino acids: CASSQNTEAFF. The CDR3 DNA sequence: TGTGCCAGCTCTCAGAACACTGAAGCTTTCTTT.